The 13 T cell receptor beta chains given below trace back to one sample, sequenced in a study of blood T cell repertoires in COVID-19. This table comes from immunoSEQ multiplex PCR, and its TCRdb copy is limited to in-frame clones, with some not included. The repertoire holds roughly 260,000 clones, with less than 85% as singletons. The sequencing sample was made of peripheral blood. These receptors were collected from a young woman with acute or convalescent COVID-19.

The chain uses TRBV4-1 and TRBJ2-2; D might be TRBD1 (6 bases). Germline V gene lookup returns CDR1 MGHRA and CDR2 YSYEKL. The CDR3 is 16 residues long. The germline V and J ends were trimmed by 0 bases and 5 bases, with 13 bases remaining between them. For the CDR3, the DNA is TGCGCCAGCAGCCAAGATCAGCCAGGGGCAACCGGGGAGCTGTTTTTT. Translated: CASSQDQPGATGELFF.

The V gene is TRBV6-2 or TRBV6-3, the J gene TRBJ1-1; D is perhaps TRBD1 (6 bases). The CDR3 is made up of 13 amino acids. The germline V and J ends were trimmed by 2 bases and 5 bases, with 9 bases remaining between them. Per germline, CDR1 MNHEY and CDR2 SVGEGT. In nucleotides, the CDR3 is TGTGCCAGCAGTTACACGCAGGGGACTGAAGCTTTCTTT. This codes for CASSYTQGTEAFF.

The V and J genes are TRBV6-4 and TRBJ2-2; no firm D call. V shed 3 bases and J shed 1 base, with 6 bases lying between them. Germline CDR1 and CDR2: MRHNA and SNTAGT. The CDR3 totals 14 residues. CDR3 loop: CASSELVNTGELFF. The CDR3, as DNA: TGTGCCAGCAGTGAATTAGTGAACACCGGGGAGCTGTTTTTT.

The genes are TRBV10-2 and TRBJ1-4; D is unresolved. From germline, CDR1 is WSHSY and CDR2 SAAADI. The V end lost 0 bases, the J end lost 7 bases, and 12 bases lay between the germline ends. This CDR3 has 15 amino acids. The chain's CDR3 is CASSESAVVAEKLFF. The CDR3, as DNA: TGCGCCAGCAGTGAGTCCGCGGTTGTCGCTGAAAAACTGTTTTTT.

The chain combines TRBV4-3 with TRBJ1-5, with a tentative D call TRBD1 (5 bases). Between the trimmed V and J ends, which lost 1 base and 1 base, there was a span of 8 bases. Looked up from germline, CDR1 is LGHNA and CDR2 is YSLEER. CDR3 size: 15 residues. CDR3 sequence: CASSQVDSSNQPQHF. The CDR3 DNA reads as TGCGCCAGCAGCCAAGTAGACAGCAGCAATCAGCCCCAGCATTTT.

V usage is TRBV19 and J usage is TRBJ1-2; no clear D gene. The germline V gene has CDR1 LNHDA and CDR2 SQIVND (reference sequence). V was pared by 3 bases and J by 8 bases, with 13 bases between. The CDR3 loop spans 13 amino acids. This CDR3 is CASSIGLLGGYTF. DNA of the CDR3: TGTGCCAGTAGTATTGGGCTTCTGGGCGGCTACACCTTC.

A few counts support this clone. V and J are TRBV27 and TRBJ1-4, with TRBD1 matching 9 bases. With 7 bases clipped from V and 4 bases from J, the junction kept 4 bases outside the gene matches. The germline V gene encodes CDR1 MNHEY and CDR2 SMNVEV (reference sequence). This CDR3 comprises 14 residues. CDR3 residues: CASILTGGNEKLFF. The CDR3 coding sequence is TGTGCCAGCATACTGACAGGGGGTAATGAAAAACTGTTTTTT. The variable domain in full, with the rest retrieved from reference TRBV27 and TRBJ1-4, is EAQVTQNPRYLITVTGKKLTVTCSQNMNHEYMSWYRQDPGLGLRQIYYSMNVEVTDKGDVPEGYKVSRKEKRNFPLILESPSPNQTSLYFCASILTGGNEKLFFGSGTQLSVL.

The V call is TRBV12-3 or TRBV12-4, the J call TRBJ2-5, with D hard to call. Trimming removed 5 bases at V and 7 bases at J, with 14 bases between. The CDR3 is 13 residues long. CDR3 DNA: TGTGCCAGCAGTCGGTCCCTTTCGGGGACCCAGTACTTC. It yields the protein CASSRSLSGTQYF.

The CDR3 region is CASSDNSLAPAREQYF. CDR3 sequence (DNA): TGCGCCAGCAGCGACAACTCACTAGCCCCCGCTAGAGAGCAGTACTTC. This rearrangement joins TRBV4-1 to TRBJ2-7; tentatively, D is TRBD2 (6 bases). The CDR3 is 16 residues long. Trimming cost V 5 bases and J 7 bases, with 24 bases left between them. The germline V gene encodes CDR1 MGHRA and CDR2 YSYEKL.

CDR3: CASSTLRGQGPNYGYTF. For the CDR3, the DNA is TGTGCCAGCAGCACACTACGGGGACAGGGGCCTAACTATGGCTACACCTTC. The rearrangement links TRBV7-9 to TRBJ1-2; 10 positions match TRBD1. The CDR3 length is 17 residues. The ends lost 5 bases at V and 0 bases at J; junction bases unmatched: 9. Germline CDR1 SEHNR, CDR2 FQNEAQ (reference sequence).

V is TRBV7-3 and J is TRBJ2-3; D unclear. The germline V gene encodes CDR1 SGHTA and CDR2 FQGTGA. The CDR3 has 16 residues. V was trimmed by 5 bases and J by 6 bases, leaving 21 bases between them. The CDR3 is CASSRSSPMVGDTQYF. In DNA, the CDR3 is TGTGCCAGCAGCCGCAGCTCCCCCATGGTCGGGGATACGCAGTATTTT.

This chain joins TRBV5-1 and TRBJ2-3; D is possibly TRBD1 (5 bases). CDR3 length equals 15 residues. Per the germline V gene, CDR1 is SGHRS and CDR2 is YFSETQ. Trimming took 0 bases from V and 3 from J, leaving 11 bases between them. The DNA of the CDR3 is TGCGCCAGCAGCTTGGGCAGGGTTGGAACAGATACGCAGTATTTT. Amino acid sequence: CASSLGRVGTDTQYF.

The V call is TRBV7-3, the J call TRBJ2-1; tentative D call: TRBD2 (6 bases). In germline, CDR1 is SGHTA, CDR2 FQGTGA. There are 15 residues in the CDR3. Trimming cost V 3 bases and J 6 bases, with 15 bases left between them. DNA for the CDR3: TGTGCCAGCAGCTTTTCGCCGTACGGGAGCAATGAGCAGTTCTTC. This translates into CASSFSPYGSNEQFF.